This T cell receptor (beta chain) was observed in a study of blood T cell repertoires in COVID-19. The overall study: COVID-19 samples from acute and convalescent phases originated in the United States, Italy and Spain. From T cells, B-cell-depleted T cells, or PBMCs came the material, which was cDNA or gDNA.

Germline loops: CDR1 LGHDT, CDR2 YNNKEL (reference sequence). The ends lost 2 bases at V and 10 bases at J; junction bases unmatched: 9. The CDR3 runs 16 residues. In the source study's methods: Estimation of nucleated cell counts relied on the amplification of reference gene primers. TCRdb keeps only in-frame clones here, not all; method: immunoSEQ multiplex PCR. The V and J calls and clone size are taken from that table; D and trimming were inferred from the DNA. The table includes 45,000 to 50,000 clones, around four fifths detected once. V gene TRBV3-1 (or the pseudogene TRBV3-2) combines with J gene TRBJ1-6, with 9 nucleotides matching TRBD1. The clonotype comes from a man aged 65 to 79 with acute or convalescent COVID-19. Sequenced input: peripheral blood. The CDR3: CASSQRGQGYGSPLHF. The CDR3 region has the DNA TGTGCCAGCAGCCAAAGAGGACAGGGGTATGGGTCACCCCTCCACTTT.